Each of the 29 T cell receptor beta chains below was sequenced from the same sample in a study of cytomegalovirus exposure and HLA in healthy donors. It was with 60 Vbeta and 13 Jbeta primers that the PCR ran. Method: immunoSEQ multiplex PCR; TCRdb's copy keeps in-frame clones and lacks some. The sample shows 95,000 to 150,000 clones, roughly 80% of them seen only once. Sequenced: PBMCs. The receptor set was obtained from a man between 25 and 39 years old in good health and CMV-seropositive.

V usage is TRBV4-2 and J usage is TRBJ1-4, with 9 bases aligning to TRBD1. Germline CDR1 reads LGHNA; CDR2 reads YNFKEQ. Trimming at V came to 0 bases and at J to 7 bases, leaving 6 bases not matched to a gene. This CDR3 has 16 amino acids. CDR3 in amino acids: CASSQDPGQGGEKLFF. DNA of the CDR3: TGTGCCAGCAGCCAAGACCCGGGACAGGGAGGTGAAAAACTGTTTTTT.

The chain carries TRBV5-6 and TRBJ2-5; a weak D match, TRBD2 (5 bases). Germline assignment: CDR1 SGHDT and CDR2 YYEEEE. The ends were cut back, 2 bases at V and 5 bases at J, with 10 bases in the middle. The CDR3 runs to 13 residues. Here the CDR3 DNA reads TGTGCCAGCAGCTTCGGGGTGAAGGAGACCCAGTACTTC. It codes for CASSFGVKETQYF.

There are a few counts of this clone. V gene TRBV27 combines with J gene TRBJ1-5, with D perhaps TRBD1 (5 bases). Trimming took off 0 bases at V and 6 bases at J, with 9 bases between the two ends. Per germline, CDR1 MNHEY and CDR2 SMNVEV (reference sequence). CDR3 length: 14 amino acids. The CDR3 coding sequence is TGTGCCAGCAGTTTATCGGGGGGTAGTCAGCCCCAGCATTTT. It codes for CASSLSGGSQPQHF.

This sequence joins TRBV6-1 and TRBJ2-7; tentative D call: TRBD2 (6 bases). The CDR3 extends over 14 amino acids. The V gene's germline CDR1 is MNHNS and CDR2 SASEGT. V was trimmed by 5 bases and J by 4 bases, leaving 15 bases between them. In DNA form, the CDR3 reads TGTGCCAGCAGTCCCGGGACTGCAGTGTACGAGCAGTACTTC. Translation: CASSPGTAVYEQYF.

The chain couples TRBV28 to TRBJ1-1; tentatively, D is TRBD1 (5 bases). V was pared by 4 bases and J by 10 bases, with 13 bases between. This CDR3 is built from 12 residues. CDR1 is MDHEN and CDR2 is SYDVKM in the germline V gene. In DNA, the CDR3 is TGTGCCAGCAGTTACTCAGGGCTAGTAGCTTTCTTT. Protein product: CASSYSGLVAFF.

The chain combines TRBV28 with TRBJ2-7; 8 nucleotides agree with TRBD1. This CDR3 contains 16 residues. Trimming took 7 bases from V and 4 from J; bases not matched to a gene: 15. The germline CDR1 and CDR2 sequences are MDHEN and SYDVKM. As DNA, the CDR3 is TGTGCCAGCAAGGGACAGGTTCGTTCAGTTGGGTACGAGCAGTACTTC. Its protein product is CASKGQVRSVGYEQYF.

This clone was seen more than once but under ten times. The CDR3 sequence: CASSPAIETQYF. CDR3 nucleotides: TGTGCCAGCTCACCAGCTATAGAGACCCAGTACTTC. J is TRBJ2-5 and V is TRBV18; D unclear. This CDR3 has 12 residues. V lost 2 bases and J 4 bases, leaving 5 bases between the germline ends. The germline V gene encodes CDR1 KGHSH and CDR2 LQKENI.

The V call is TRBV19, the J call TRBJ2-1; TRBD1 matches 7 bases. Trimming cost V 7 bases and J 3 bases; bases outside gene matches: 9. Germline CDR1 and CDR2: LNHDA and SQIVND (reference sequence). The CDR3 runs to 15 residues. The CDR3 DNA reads TGTGCCAGTAAGGAAGACACAGGGGACTACAATGAGCAGTTCTTC. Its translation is CASKEDTGDYNEQFF.

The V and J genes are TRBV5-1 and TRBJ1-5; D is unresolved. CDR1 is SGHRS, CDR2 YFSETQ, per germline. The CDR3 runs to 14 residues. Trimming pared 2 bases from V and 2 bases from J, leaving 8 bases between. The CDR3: CASSFGPGNQPQHF. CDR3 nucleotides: TGCGCCAGCAGCTTTGGTCCAGGCAATCAGCCCCAGCATTTT.

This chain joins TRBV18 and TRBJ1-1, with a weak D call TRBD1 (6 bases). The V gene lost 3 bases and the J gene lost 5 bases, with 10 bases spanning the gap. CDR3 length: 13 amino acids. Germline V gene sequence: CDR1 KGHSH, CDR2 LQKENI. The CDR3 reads CASSPEGGTEAFF. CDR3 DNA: TGTGCCAGCTCACCCGAGGGGGGGACTGAAGCTTTCTTT.

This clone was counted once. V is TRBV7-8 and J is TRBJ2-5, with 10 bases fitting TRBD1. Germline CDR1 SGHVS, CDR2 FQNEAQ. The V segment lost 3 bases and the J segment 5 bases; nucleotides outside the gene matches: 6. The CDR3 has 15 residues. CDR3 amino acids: CASSFRQGAGETQYF. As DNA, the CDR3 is TGTGCCAGCAGCTTCCGACAGGGGGCGGGGGAGACCCAGTACTTC.

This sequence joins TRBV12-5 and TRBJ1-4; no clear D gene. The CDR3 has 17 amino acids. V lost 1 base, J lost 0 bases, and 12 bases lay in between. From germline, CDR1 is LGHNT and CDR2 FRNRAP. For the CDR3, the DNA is TGTGCTAGTGGTTTGGATCAGTCCCGGGCAACTAATGAAAAACTGTTTTTT. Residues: CASGLDQSRATNEKLFF.

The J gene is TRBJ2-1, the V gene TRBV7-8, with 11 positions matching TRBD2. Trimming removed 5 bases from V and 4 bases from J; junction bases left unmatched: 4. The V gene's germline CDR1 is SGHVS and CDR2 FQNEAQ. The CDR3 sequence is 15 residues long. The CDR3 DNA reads TGTGCCAGCAGCCCGACTAGCGGGGCTTACAATGAGCAGTTCTTC. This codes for CASSPTSGAYNEQFF.

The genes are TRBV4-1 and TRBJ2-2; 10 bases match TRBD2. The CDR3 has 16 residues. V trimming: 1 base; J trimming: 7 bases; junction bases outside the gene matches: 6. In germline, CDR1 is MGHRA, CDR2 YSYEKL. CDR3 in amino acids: CASSQGGAGGIGELFF. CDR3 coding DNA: TGCGCCAGCAGCCAAGGAGGAGCGGGGGGGATCGGGGAGCTGTTTTTT.

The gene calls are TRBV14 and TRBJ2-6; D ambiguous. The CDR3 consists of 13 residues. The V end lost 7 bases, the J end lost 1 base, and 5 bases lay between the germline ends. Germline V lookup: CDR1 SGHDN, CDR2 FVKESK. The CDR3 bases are TGTGCCAGCACTTTATCTGGGGCCAACGTCCTGACTTTC. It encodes CASTLSGANVLTF.

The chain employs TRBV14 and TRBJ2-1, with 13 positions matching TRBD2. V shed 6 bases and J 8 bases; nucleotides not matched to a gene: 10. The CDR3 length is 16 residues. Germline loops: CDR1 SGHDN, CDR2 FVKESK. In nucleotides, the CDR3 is TGTGCCAGCAGAACTTCGACTAGCGGGGGGTTGGATGAGCAGTTCTTC. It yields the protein CASRTSTSGGLDEQFF.

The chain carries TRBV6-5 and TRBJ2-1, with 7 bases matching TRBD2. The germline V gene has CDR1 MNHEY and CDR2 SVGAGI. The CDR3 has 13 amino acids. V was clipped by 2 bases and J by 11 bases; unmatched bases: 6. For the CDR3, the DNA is TGTGCCAGCAGTTACGGGGGGGACGGGAAGCAGTTCTTC. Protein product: CASSYGGDGKQFF.

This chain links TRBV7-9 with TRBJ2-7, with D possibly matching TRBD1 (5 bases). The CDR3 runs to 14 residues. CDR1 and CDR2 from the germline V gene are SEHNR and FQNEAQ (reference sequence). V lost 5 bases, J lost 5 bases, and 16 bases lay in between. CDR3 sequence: CASSPPSGRDEQYF. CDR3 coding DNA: TGTGCCAGCAGCCCCCCGTCAGGCAGGGACGAGCAGTACTTC. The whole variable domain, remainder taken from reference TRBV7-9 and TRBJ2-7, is DTGVSQNPRHKITKRGQNVTFRCDPISEHNRLYWYRQTLGQGPEFLTYFQNEAQLEKSRLLSDRFSAERPKGSFSTLEIQRTEQGDSAMYLCASSPPSGRDEQYFGPGTRLTVT.

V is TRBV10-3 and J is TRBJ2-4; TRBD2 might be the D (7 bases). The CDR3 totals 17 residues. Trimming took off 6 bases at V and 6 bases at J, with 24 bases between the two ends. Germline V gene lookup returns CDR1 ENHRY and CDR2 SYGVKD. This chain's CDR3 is CAIRHQISGGPGNIQYF. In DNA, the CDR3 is TGTGCCATCAGACATCAGATTTCCGGGGGGCCCGGAAACATTCAGTACTTC.

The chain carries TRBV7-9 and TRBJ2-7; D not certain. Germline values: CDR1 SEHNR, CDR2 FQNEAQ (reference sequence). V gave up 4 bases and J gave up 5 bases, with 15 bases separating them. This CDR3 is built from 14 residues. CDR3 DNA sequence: TGTGCCAGCAGCTCCCCTTCCAGTCCGCACGAGCAGTACTTC. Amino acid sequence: CASSSPSSPHEQYF.

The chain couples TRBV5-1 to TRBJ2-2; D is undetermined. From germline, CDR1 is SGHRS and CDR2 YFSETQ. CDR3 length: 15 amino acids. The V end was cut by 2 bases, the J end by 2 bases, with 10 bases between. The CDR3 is CASSFPSANTGELFF. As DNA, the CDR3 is TGCGCCAGCAGCTTCCCCAGTGCTAACACCGGGGAGCTGTTTTTT. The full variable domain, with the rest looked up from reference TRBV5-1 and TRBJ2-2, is KAGVTQTPRYLIKTRGQQVTLSCSPISGHRSVSWYQQTPGQGLQFLFEYFSETQRNKGNFPGRFSGRQFSNSRSEMNVSTLELGDSALYLCASSFPSANTGELFFGEGSRLTVL.

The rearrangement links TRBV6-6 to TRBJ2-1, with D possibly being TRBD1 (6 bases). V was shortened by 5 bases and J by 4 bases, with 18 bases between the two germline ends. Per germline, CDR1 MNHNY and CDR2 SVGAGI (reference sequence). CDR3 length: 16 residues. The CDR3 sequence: CASSVSHGTPYNEQFF. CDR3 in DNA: TGTGCCAGCAGTGTCTCCCACGGGACACCTTACAATGAGCAGTTCTTC.

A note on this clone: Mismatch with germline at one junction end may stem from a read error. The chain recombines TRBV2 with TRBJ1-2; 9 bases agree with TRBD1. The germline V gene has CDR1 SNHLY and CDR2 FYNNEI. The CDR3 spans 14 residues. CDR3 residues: CASREDRGIYGYTF. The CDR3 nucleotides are TGTGCCAGCAGGGAAGACAGGGGGATCTATGGCTACACCTTC.

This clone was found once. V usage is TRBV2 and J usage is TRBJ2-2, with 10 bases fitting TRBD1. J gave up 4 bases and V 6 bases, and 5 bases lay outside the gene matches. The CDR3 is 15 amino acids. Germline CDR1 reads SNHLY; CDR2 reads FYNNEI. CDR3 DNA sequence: TGTGCCAGCAGGAGACAGGGGGCGGCCACCGGGGAGCTGTTTTTT. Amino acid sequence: CASRRQGAATGELFF.

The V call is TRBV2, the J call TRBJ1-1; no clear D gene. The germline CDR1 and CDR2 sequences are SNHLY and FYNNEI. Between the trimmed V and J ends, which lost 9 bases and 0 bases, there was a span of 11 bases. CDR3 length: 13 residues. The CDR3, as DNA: TGTGCCAGTTGGGGAGACATGAACACTGAAGCTTTCTTT. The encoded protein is CASWGDMNTEAFF.

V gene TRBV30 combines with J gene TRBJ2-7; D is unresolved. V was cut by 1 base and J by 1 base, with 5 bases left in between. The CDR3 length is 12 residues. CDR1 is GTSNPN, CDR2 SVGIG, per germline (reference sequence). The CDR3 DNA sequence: TGTGCCTGGAGTGCAGAATCCTACGAGCAGTACTTC. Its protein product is CAWSAESYEQYF.

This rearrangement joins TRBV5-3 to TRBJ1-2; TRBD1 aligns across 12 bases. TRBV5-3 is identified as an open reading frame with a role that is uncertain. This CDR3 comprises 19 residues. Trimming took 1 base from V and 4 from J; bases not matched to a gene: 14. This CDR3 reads CARSLYGRDRGPDCYGYTF. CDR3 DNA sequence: TGTGCCAGAAGCTTGTATGGGCGGGACAGGGGGCCAGACTGCTATGGCTACACCTTC.

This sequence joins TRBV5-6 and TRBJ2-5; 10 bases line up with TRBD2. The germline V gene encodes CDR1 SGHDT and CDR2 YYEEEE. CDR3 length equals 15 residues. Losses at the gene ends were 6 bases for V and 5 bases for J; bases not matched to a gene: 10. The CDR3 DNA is TGTGCCAGCAACTTCCCGAGCGGGGGGGCGGAGACCCAGTACTTC. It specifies CASNFPSGGAETQYF.

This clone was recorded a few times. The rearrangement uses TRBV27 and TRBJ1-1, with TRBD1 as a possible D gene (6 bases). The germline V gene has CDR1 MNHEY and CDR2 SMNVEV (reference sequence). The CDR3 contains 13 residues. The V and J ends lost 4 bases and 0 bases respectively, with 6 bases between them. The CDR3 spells CASSSGVNTEAFF. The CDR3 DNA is TGTGCCAGCAGTTCAGGGGTGAACACTGAAGCTTTCTTT.